A selection of T cell receptor beta chains follows, all from one sample in a study of response to subunit inactivated influenza vaccine. MiXCR, applied by TCRdb to the RT-PCR reads, yields one record per CDR3 protein. The sample carries about 520,000 distinct CDR3 sequences, about 25% recorded once. The sample here was CD4+ T cells sorted from PBMCs, taken roughly 5 days after vaccination. The receptors shown here come from a man aged 45-65 years who received an inactivated influenza vaccine. Each CDR3 is given with its conserved first and last residue. A D gene is named only where the DNA matches it firmly. For some rows the clone size is stated as once, few or many, or as a class when expanded; others skip it.

V gene	D gene	J gene	clone size	CDR3 DNA	CDR3 protein
TRBV20-1	NA	TRBJ2-7	once	TGCAGTGCTCCTTCCGAGGCTTTTAGGTCCTACGAGCAGTACTTC	CSAPSEAFRSYEQYF
TRBV12-3/TRBV12-4	NA	TRBJ2-2	NA	TGTGCCAGCAGACTAAACAGGGAAACCGGGGAGCTGTTTTTT	CASRLNRETGELFF
TRBV12-3/TRBV12-4	NA	TRBJ2-1	many	TGTGCCAGCAGTTTAGCGGCGGGCAATGAGCAGTTCTTC	CASSLAAGNEQFF
TRBV12-3/TRBV12-4	NA	TRBJ2-3	few	TGTGCCAGCAGGGAAACAGGCCCTAGCACAGATACGCAGTATTTT	CASRETGPSTDTQYF
TRBV20-1	TRBD2	TRBJ2-1	NA	TGCAGTGCTGCATCACGAGAGCACTTAGACAAGGAGGCTAGCGGGGGGCCTAATGAGCAGTTCTTC	CSAASREHLDKEASGGPNEQFF
TRBV3-1	NA	TRBJ2-3	few	TGTGCCAGCAGCCAAGGCGGACGAGGTACGCAGTATTTT	CASSQGGRGTQYF
TRBV7-6	NA	TRBJ2-3	few	TGTGCCAGCACCAATATTGGAGATACGCAGTATTTT	CASTNIGDTQYF
TRBV24-1	NA	TRBJ2-1	few	TGTGCCACCAGTGGGGCGGGCAATCAAGGGGACAATGAGCAGTTCTTC	CATSGAGNQGDNEQFF
TRBV20-1	TRBD2	TRBJ2-1	many	TGCAGTGCTAGAGGGACTAGCGGAGGTAATGAGCAGTTCTTC	CSARGTSGGNEQFF
TRBV4-2	TRBD2	TRBJ2-7	NA	TGTGCCAGCAGCCAAGAACTAGCGGGCCCCTACGAGCAGTCCTTC	CASSQELAGPYEQSF
TRBV2	TRBD2	TRBJ2-5	many	TGTGCCAGCACTCAGGCGGGGAGGGCAGAGACCCAGTACTTC	CASTQAGRAETQYF
TRBV11-1	TRBD1	TRBJ2-6	NA	TGTGCCAGCATCAGAACCGGGACAGTTCCCTCTGGGGCCAACGTCCTGACTTTC	CASIRTGTVPSGANVLTF
TRBV29-1	NA	TRBJ2-1	few	TGCAGCGTTGATTCCAGGGGCAATGAGCAGTTCTTC	CSVDSRGNEQFF
TRBV12-3/TRBV12-4	TRBD2	TRBJ2-3	few	TGTGCCAGCAGGGCGGGGGGGGCAGATACGCAGTATTTT	CASRAGGADTQYF
TRBV5-1	NA	TRBJ2-7	NA	TGCGCCAGCAGCTTGGTCTACTCACAGTACGAGCAGTACTTC	CASSLVYSQYEQYF
TRBV5-1	NA	TRBJ2-3	few	TGCGCCACCTCTCAGGGGCGCACAGATACGCAGTATTTT	CATSQGRTDTQYF
TRBV6-2/TRBV6-3	NA	TRBJ2-3	NA	TGTGCCAGCAGTTACTCTAGCGGCTTCACAGATACGCAGTATTTT	CASSYSSGFTDTQYF
TRBV12-3/TRBV12-4	TRBD2	TRBJ2-3	many	TGTGCCAGCAGTTTAATGGCTAGCGGGAGACAAGATACGCAGTATTTT	CASSLMASGRQDTQYF
TRBV3-1	NA	TRBJ2-7	NA	TGTGCCAGCAGCCAAGTACCAGGGGGAGGGTACGAGCAGTACTTC	CASSQVPGGGYEQYF
TRBV4-3	NA	TRBJ2-3	NA	TGCGCCAGCAGCCCTGGACTCTCGAGCGGCGTCACAGATACGCAGTATTTT	CASSPGLSSGVTDTQYF
TRBV20-1	TRBD2	TRBJ2-5	NA	TGCAGTGCTACAGGCTTGACTAGCTCCGAGACCCAGTACTTC	CSATGLTSSETQYF
TRBV7-2	TRBD2	TRBJ2-1	NA	TGTGCCAGCAGCTCACCGGGACTAGCGGGGTACATGGATGAGCAGTTCTTC	CASSSPGLAGYMDEQFF
TRBV7-8	TRBD1	TRBJ2-6	once	TGTGCCAGCAGGGACAGGGCCTTGGGAACTTACTCTGGGGCCAACGTCCTGACTTTC	CASRDRALGTYSGANVLTF
TRBV18	TRBD1	TRBJ2-7	few	TGTGCCAGCTCTCCCGCGGACAGGGGGCTACCCTACGAGCAGTACTTC	CASSPADRGLPYEQYF
TRBV3-1	NA	TRBJ1-1	few	TGTGCCAGCAGCCCGGAGTGGGGGGCTACTGAAGCTTTCTTT	CASSPEWGATEAFF
TRBV6-2/TRBV6-3	NA	TRBJ2-2	NA	TGTGCCAGCAGTTATGTGCGGGGGCGGACCGGGGAGCTGTTTTTT	CASSYVRGRTGELFF
TRBV25-1	TRBD2	TRBJ2-3	NA	TGTGCCAGCAGTGAATATGTTGGTGGCGGGAGGTCCTCTAGCACACATACGCAGTATTTT	CASSEYVGGGRSSSTHTQYF
TRBV5-1	NA	TRBJ2-2	NA	TGCGCCAGCAGCTGGGACATTGGGGCCGGGGAGCTGTTTTTT	CASSWDIGAGELFF
TRBV11-2	NA	TRBJ2-1	few	TGTGCCAGCAGCCTACGTGATGAATACAATGAGCAGTTCTTC	CASSLRDEYNEQFF
TRBV20-1	NA	TRBJ1-2	NA	TGCAGTGCTAGAGATGAGGTTGGCAGTTATGGCTACACCTTC	CSARDEVGSYGYTF
TRBV5-5	NA	TRBJ2-3	NA	TGTGCCAGCAGCTTAAACCCCGGAGTGGGTCCAGATACGCAGTATTTT	CASSLNPGVGPDTQYF
TRBV28	NA	TRBJ2-5	NA	TGTGCCAGCAGTTCCGGGGAACAGACCCAGTACTTC	CASSSGEQTQYF
TRBV7-2	TRBD2	TRBJ2-1	NA	TGTGCCAGCAGCTTAGACCTAGCGGTCGAGCAGTTCTTC	CASSLDLAVEQFF
TRBV6-6	NA	TRBJ2-7	NA	TGTGCCAGCAGTTGGCAGGGTGAAAGCGAGCAGTACTTC	CASSWQGESEQYF
TRBV5-1	TRBD2	TRBJ2-7	few	TGCGCCAGCAGTCGGGACTACCCTTACGAGCAGTACTTC	CASSRDYPYEQYF
TRBV4-2	TRBD1	TRBJ2-7	few	TGTGCCAGCAGCCAACTCTCCGGGACAGGCTCCTACGAGCAGTACTTC	CASSQLSGTGSYEQYF
TRBV5-6	NA	TRBJ1-3	many	TGTGCCAGCAGCCCGGCATCTGACCGCTTCTCTGGAAACACCATATATTTT	CASSPASDRFSGNTIYF
TRBV24-1	TRBD1	TRBJ2-5	few	TGTGCCACCGGAACAGGGGGCCAAGAGACCCAGTACTTC	CATGTGGQETQYF
TRBV7-2	TRBD1	TRBJ2-2	NA	TGTGCCAGCAGCCGGGGACAGATGAACACCGGGGAGCTGTTTTTT	CASSRGQMNTGELFF
TRBV7-9	NA	TRBJ2-2	NA	TGTGCCAGCAGCCCCGCGGTCGGAACCGGGGAGCTGTTTTTT	CASSPAVGTGELFF
TRBV12-3/TRBV12-4	TRBD1	TRBJ1-2	few	TGTGCCAGCAGCGCCCGGACAGGGGATGGCTACACCTTC	CASSARTGDGYTF
TRBV19	NA	TRBJ1-2	NA	TGTGCCAGCCAGGGTGGACTGCAGGAAGGCTACACCTTC	CASQGGLQEGYTF
TRBV20-1	TRBD1	TRBJ1-1	NA	TGCAGTGCCTTACAGGGGTTCACTGAAGCTTTCTTT	CSALQGFTEAFF
TRBV7-6	TRBD2	TRBJ2-3	few	TGTGCCAGCAGCTCCGGGGTGGATCTAGCGGGAAGCACAGATACGCAGTATTTT	CASSSGVDLAGSTDTQYF
TRBV27	NA	TRBJ2-2	NA	TGTGCCAGCAGTTTATTAGGCCAGGGGAACACCGGGGAGCTGTTTTTT	CASSLLGQGNTGELFF
TRBV28	NA	TRBJ2-2	NA	TGTGCCAGCAGTTTACTCCCCTCCAGAACCGGGGAGCTGTTTTTT	CASSLLPSRTGELFF
TRBV6-1	NA	TRBJ2-2	few	TGTGCCAGCAGTGTAGGCAGGGCGAACACCGGGGAGCTGTTTTTT	CASSVGRANTGELFF
TRBV29-1	NA	TRBJ2-3	many	TGCAGCGTTGTGGGGGGAATGGGCACAGATACGCAGTATTTT	CSVVGGMGTDTQYF